This entry lists 10 T cell receptor beta chains sequenced from one sample in a study of blood T cells in healthy people across ages. Alongside a J-beta primer mix, a sample-barcoded 5' primer served in a second PCR lasting about 6 to 11 cycles. TCRdb passed the 5' RACE reads through MiXCR, listing each CDR3 protein once. The sample shows 1,100,000 or so distinct CDR3 sequences, 35% to 50% of them seen only once. The sample was blood. The receptors were gathered from a woman in her fifties or sixties in good health.

In this sample, this clonotype turned up a few times. This rearrangement joins TRBV7-2 to TRBJ2-1; no clear D. CDR3 length: 15 residues. V lost 5 bases, J lost 8 bases, and 19 bases lay in between. CDR1 is SGHTA, CDR2 FQGNSA, per germline. This CDR3 is CASSQVATANDEQFF. CDR3 in DNA: TGTGCCAGCAGCCAAGTCGCCACTGCGAACGATGAGCAGTTCTTC.

This clonotype was observed a few times. The V and J genes are TRBV10-3 and TRBJ2-7; a weak D match, TRBD1 (5 bases). Germline CDR1 reads ENHRY; CDR2 reads SYGVKD. This CDR3 comprises 15 residues. Trimming stripped 6 bases from V and 2 bases from J, with 17 bases between. CDR3 in amino acids: CAIRDTNPNTYEQYF. The CDR3 bases are TGTGCCATCAGGGACACAAACCCTAATACCTACGAGCAGTACTTC.

For this clonotype: A much larger clone lies a single base off, so this may be a read error. The gene calls are TRBV6-2 or TRBV6-3 and TRBJ2-1, with 8 positions matching TRBD2. V shed 0 bases, J shed 6 bases, and the junction held 7 bases outside the gene matches. Germline-derived CDR1 and CDR2 are MNHEY and SVGEGT. The length of the CDR3 is 16 residues. CDR3 coding DNA: TGTGCCAGCAGTTACTCGGCTAGCGGGTCATGCAATGAGCAGTTCTTC. Its protein product is CASSYSASGSCNEQFF.

V gene TRBV7-8 combines with J gene TRBJ2-5; D is perhaps TRBD1 (6 bases). The CDR3 extends over 16 amino acids. Germline-derived CDR1 and CDR2 are SGHVS and FQNEAQ. V was pared by 5 bases and J by 2 bases, with 18 bases between. CDR3 amino acids: CASSRHGGQGQETQYF. The DNA of the CDR3 is TGTGCCAGCAGCCGACACGGCGGGCAGGGGCAAGAGACCCAGTACTTC.

This chain connects TRBV20-1 to TRBJ1-2, with a tentative D call TRBD1 (5 bases). There are 15 residues in the CDR3. Germline V CDR1 and CDR2: DFQATT, SNEGSKA (reference sequence). V gave up 6 bases and J gave up 0 bases, with 17 bases separating them. As DNA, the CDR3 is TGCAGTGCCCCAGAGACAGCGGCAGCTAACTATGGCTACACCTTC. Amino acid sequence: CSAPETAAANYGYTF.

This clonotype was counted a few times. The chain combines TRBV11-2 with TRBJ2-5, with a possible D match to TRBD2 (7 bases). V was pared by 8 bases and J by 2 bases, with 21 bases between. The CDR3 loop spans 16 amino acids. Germline lookup yields CDR1 SGHAT and CDR2 FQNNGV. The CDR3 region is CASVRGGGAVQETQYF. The CDR3 coding sequence is TGTGCCAGCGTCCGAGGGGGGGGCGCAGTACAAGAGACCCAGTACTTC. Filled out from reference TRBV11-2 and TRBJ2-5, the complete variable domain reads EAGVAQSPRYKIIEKRQSVAFWCNPISGHATLYWYQQILGQGPKLLIQFQNNGVVDDSQLPKDRFSAERLKGVDSTLKIQPAKLEDSAVYLCASVRGGGAVQETQYFGPGTRLLVL.

The gene calls are TRBV20-1 and TRBJ2-7, with 9 positions matching TRBD2. Germline trimming cut 3 bases from V and 5 bases from J; bases unmatched to any gene: 11. The germline gives CDR1 DFQATT, CDR2 SNEGSKA (reference sequence). The CDR3 consists of 15 residues. The CDR3 DNA sequence: TGCAGTGCTAGGTCCATTAGCGGGAGAGTCGACGAGCAGTACTTC. Its protein product is CSARSISGRVDEQYF.

The J gene is TRBJ2-1, the V gene TRBV7-8; 13 nucleotides match TRBD2. From germline, CDR1 is SGHVS and CDR2 FQNEAQ. The CDR3 covers 17 residues. Germline trimming cut 5 bases from V and 2 bases from J; bases unmatched to any gene: 6. CDR3 residues: CASSAWTSGSPYNEQFF. The DNA of the CDR3 is TGTGCCAGCAGCGCCTGGACTAGCGGGAGTCCCTACAATGAGCAGTTCTTC.

This chain uses TRBV20-1 with TRBJ2-7, with D unclear. V shed 3 bases and J shed 1 base, with 10 bases lying between them. The CDR3 covers 13 residues. Germline loops: CDR1 DFQATT, CDR2 SNEGSKA (reference sequence). CDR3 coding DNA: TGCAGTGCTAGCGGTGAGGAATCCTACGAGCAGTACTTC. As protein: CSASGEESYEQYF.

The V gene is TRBV24-1, the J gene TRBJ2-3, with TRBD2 matching 7 bases. V lost 5 bases, J lost 4 bases, and 2 bases stayed unmatched. The germline V gene encodes CDR1 KGHDR and CDR2 SFDVKD. The CDR3 contains 13 residues. The CDR3 DNA reads as TGTGCCACCAGTGGACTAGCCTCAGATACGCAGTATTTT. It is translated as CATSGLASDTQYF.